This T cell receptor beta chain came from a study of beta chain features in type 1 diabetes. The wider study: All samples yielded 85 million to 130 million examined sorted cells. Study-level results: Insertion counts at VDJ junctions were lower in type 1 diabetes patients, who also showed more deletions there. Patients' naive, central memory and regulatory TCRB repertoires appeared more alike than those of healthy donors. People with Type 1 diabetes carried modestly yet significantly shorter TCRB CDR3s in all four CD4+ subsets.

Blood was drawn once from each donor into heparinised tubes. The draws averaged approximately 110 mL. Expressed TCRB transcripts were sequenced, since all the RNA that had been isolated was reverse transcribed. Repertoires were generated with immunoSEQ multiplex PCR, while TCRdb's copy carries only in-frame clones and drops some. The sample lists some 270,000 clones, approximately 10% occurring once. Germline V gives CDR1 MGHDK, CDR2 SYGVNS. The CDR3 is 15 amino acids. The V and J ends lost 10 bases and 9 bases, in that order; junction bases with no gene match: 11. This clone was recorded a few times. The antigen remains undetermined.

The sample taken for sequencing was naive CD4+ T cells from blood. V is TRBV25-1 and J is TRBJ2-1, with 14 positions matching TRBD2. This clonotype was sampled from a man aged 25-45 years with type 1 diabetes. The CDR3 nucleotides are TGTGCCACCGAAGGACTAGCGGGGGGAAAGGGTGAGCAGTTCTTC. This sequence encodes CATEGLAGGKGEQFF.